The 31 T cell receptor beta chains in this list originate from one sample, sequenced in a study of early T cells in non-severe SARS-CoV-2 infection. MiXCR was run by TCRdb on the 5' RACE reads, yielding one entry per CDR3 protein. The sample yields tens of thousands of distinct CDR3 sequences, about 6.7% seen once. Input material: whole blood. The receptors come from an adult who was a healthcare worker with PCR-confirmed SARS-CoV-2 infection or an uninfected control (not recorded which).

The chain carries TRBV20-1 and TRBJ2-1, with TRBD1 matching 10 bases. The CDR3 runs 15 residues. V shed 4 bases and J 6 bases; nucleotides not matched to a gene: 9. In germline, CDR1 is DFQATT, CDR2 SNEGSKA (reference sequence). Here the CDR3 reads CSATPPGQGINEQFF. The CDR3 nucleotides are TGCAGTGCTACTCCCCCGGGACAGGGGATCAATGAGCAGTTCTTC.

This chain joins TRBV3-1 and TRBJ1-2; 10 nucleotides match TRBD1. The CDR3 extends over 15 amino acids. The V gene end was trimmed by 0 bases and the J gene end by 6 bases; junction bases not matched to a gene: 4. The germline gives CDR1 LGHDT, CDR2 YNNKEL (reference sequence). The CDR3 here is CASSQEAGTGDGYTF. The CDR3 nucleotides read TGTGCCAGCAGCCAAGAAGCCGGGACAGGGGATGGCTACACCTTC.

This clonotype was seen many times. The chain couples TRBV6-6 to TRBJ2-2, with a possible D match to TRBD2 (6 bases). Trimming took 7 bases from V and 4 from J, leaving 13 bases between them. This CDR3 is 14 amino acids long. The germline V gene encodes CDR1 MNHNY and CDR2 SVGAGI (reference sequence). This CDR3 reads CASTLRGGTGELFF. For the CDR3, the DNA is TGTGCCAGCACATTGAGGGGAGGCACCGGGGAGCTGTTTTTT.

The CDR3 here is CASSYPRGNTGELFF. The CDR3, as DNA: TGTGCCAGCAGTTACCCCAGGGGGAACACCGGGGAGCTGTTTTTT. The V gene is TRBV6-5, the J gene TRBJ2-2; D might be TRBD1 (6 bases). The V gene lost 2 bases and the J gene lost 1 base, with 8 bases spanning the gap. This CDR3 is 15 amino acids long. In germline, CDR1 is MNHEY, CDR2 SVGAGI.

In its sample, this clonotype was seen a few times. A much larger clone lies a single base off, so this may be a read error. The rearrangement joins TRBV12-3 or TRBV12-4 to TRBJ2-6; D gene ambiguous. This CDR3 spans 19 amino acids. Trimming stripped 5 bases from V and 0 bases from J, with 20 bases between. The CDR3 DNA follows: TGTGCCAGCAGTCCCAACCCGACAACATGGCCCTCTGGGGCCAACGTCCTGACTTTC. Protein: CASSPNPTTWPSGANVLTF.

The chain has TRBV7-9 and TRBJ2-1; possible D gene TRBD1, 5 bases. The CDR3 extends over 14 amino acids. Germline lookup yields CDR1 SEHNR and CDR2 FQNEAQ (reference sequence). The V end was cut by 5 bases, the J end by 6 bases, with 14 bases between. In DNA, the CDR3 is TGTGCCAGCAGCCCAGAAAGGGGCACCAATGAGCAGTTCTTC. As protein: CASSPERGTNEQFF.

There are a few counts of this clonotype. V usage is TRBV15 and J usage is TRBJ2-3; 13 nucleotides match TRBD2. The germline gives CDR1 LNHNV, CDR2 YYDKDF (reference sequence). The CDR3 sequence is 18 residues long. Germline trimming cut 3 bases from V and 3 bases from J; bases unmatched to any gene: 9. CDR3: CATSSTSGREIGTDTQYF. In nucleotides, the CDR3 is TGTGCCACCAGCAGTACTAGCGGGAGGGAGATTGGTACAGATACGCAGTATTTT.

This clonotype was recorded at least ten times. The chain combines TRBV11-3 with TRBJ2-7; 7 bases are shared with TRBD2. The V segment lost 8 bases and the J segment 3 bases; nucleotides outside the gene matches: 10. CDR1 and CDR2 from the germline V gene are SGHNT and YENEEA. The CDR3 runs to 14 residues. The CDR3 sequence is CASGTWTRDYEQYF. The CDR3 DNA is TGTGCCAGCGGAACCTGGACTAGGGACTACGAGCAGTACTTC.

As concerns this clonotype: The DNA is omitted, as the CDR3 cannot be located on it reliably, and the CDR3 follows TCRdb's listing. This chain joins TRBV6-6 and TRBJ1-2; whether TRBD1, the table's D call, matches the DNA was not checked. Per germline, CDR1 MNHNY and CDR2 SVGAGI (reference sequence). Inclusive of both ends, the CDR3 amounts to 13 amino acids. The CDR3 is CASSSSTGYGYTF.

This clonotype was seen a handful of times. The V call is TRBV10-2, the J call TRBJ1-4; D uncertain. Germline V gives CDR1 WSHSY, CDR2 SAAADI. The CDR3 totals 12 residues. Trimming shortened V by 6 bases and J by 7 bases, and 9 bases separated the two germline ends. CDR3 DNA: TGCGCCAGCAGGGACTGGGGTGAAAAACTGTTTTTT. Protein: CASRDWGEKLFF.

This clonotype was detected a few times. V gene TRBV21-1 combines with J gene TRBJ1-5; the table calls TRBD1, which could not be checked here. TRBV21-1 is a pseudogene segment. The CDR3 sequence is 18 residues long. CDR3: CASSKSPRQDYSSRPQHF. DNA of the CDR3: TGTGCCAGCAGCAAATCGCCCCGACAGGACTACTCTTCGCGGCCCCAGCATTTT.

There are a few counts of this clonotype. The chain has TRBV7-6 and TRBJ1-1; D gene ambiguous. The length of the CDR3 is 13 residues. V was clipped by 1 base and J by 3 bases, with 6 bases between them. From germline, CDR1 is SGHVS and CDR2 FNYEAQ. This chain's CDR3 is CASSLDGYTEAFF. CDR3 nucleotide sequence: TGTGCCAGCAGCTTAGATGGTTACACTGAAGCTTTCTTT.

There are a few counts of this clonotype. In DNA form, the CDR3 reads TGTGCCAGCAGCGCTGACAGGGCCATCTCCTACGAGCAGTACTTC. This translates into CASSADRAISYEQYF. This rearrangement joins TRBV6-2 or TRBV6-3 to TRBJ2-7, with 7 bases lining up with TRBD1. CDR3 size: 15 residues. Germline CDR1 MNHEY, CDR2 SVGEGT. Trimming took 6 bases from V and 0 from J; bases not matched to a gene: 8.

Only a few counts were recorded for this clonotype. The DNA for the CDR3 is TGTGCCAGCAGACAGACAGGGGGTGAGCCCTACGAGCAGTACTTC. Protein sequence: CASRQTGGEPYEQYF. The chain has TRBV4-2 and TRBJ2-7; 9 nucleotides match TRBD1. CDR3 length: 15 residues. From germline, CDR1 is LGHNA and CDR2 YNFKEQ. The ends lost 6 bases at V and 2 bases at J; junction bases unmatched: 8.

This clonotype was detected ten times or more. The V and J genes are TRBV7-6 and TRBJ2-2; either TRBD1 or TRBD2 may fit D (5 bases each). Per germline, CDR1 SGHVS and CDR2 FNYEAQ. This CDR3 has 18 amino acids. CDR3 region: CASKTALGTSIYTGELFF. The CDR3 DNA reads TGTGCATCCAAAACGGCGTTAGGGACGTCAATTTACACCGGGGAGCTGTTTTTT. The full variable domain, with the rest looked up from reference TRBV7-6 and TRBJ2-2, is GAGVSQSPRYKVTKRGQDVALRCDPISGHVSLYWYRQALGQGPEFLTYFNYEAQQDKSGLPNDRFSAERPEGSISTLTIQRTEQRDSAMYRCASKTALGTSIYTGELFFGEGSRLTVL.

This clonotype was found a few times. The chain uses TRBV10-3 and TRBJ2-3; D unclear. V shed 0 bases and J shed 4 bases, with 2 bases lying between them. The CDR3 loop spans 12 amino acids. CDR1 and CDR2 (germline): ENHRY, SYGVKD. The CDR3: CAISESSDTQYF. The CDR3, as DNA: TGTGCCATCAGTGAGTCATCAGATACGCAGTATTTT.

This clonotype appeared many times. This chain joins TRBV4-1 and TRBJ2-1, with 7 bases aligning to TRBD2. The ends lost 4 bases at V and 2 bases at J; junction bases unmatched: 11. The CDR3 has 17 residues. The germline gives CDR1 MGHRA, CDR2 YSYEKL. CDR3 nucleotide sequence: TGCGCCAGCAGCCCAGGGTACCGGGACTACACCTACAATGAGCAGTTCTTC. This encodes CASSPGYRDYTYNEQFF.

This clonotype is medium-sized (0.01 to 0.1%). This chain uses TRBV20-1 with TRBJ2-1; 9 bases map to TRBD2. Per the germline V gene, CDR1 is DFQATT and CDR2 is SNEGSKA (reference sequence). V was clipped by 6 bases and J by 2 bases; unmatched bases: 14. The length of the CDR3 is 17 residues. The CDR3 loop is CSAHALAGSRTYNEQFF. In DNA, the CDR3 is TGCAGTGCACACGCTCTAGCGGGGAGCCGAACCTACAATGAGCAGTTCTTC.

This clonotype showed up many times. The chain carries TRBV29-1 and TRBJ2-1; D is possibly TRBD1 (5 bases). Trimming cost V 3 bases and J 7 bases, with 13 bases left between them. Germline CDR1 and CDR2: SQVTM and ANQGSEA. The CDR3 loop spans 13 amino acids. CDR3 residues: CSVDRQIGNEQFF. DNA for the CDR3: TGCAGCGTTGATCGACAGATTGGAAATGAGCAGTTCTTC.

This chain uses TRBV30 with TRBJ2-7, with D uncertain. Trimming pared 3 bases from V and 5 bases from J, leaving 14 bases between. From germline, CDR1 is GTSNPN and CDR2 SVGIG (reference sequence). This CDR3 spans 13 amino acids. The CDR3: CAWSPLVKDEQYF. CDR3 DNA sequence: TGTGCCTGGAGCCCTCTGGTGAAGGACGAGCAGTACTTC.

There are many counts of this clonotype. V is TRBV14 and J is TRBJ2-3; 10 nucleotides line up with TRBD2. Germline V gives CDR1 SGHDN, CDR2 FVKESK. Trimming cost V 0 bases and J 5 bases; bases outside gene matches: 5. The CDR3 totals 16 residues. The CDR3 spells CASSQDSSGRGDTQYF. CDR3 DNA: TGTGCCAGCAGCCAAGATTCGAGCGGGAGGGGAGATACGCAGTATTTT.

This clonotype was detected ten times or more. This rearrangement joins TRBV6-1 to TRBJ2-7; 7 bases map to TRBD2. V shed 7 bases, J shed 7 bases, and the junction held 10 bases outside the gene matches. The germline V gene encodes CDR1 MNHNS and CDR2 SASEGT. This CDR3 spans 13 amino acids. Here the CDR3 reads CASTGLTTWEQYF. In DNA, the CDR3 is TGTGCCAGCACGGGACTAACTACGTGGGAGCAGTACTTC.

In this sample, this clonotype turned up many times. The chain uses TRBV7-8 and TRBJ1-3; no definite D call. V lost 4 bases, J lost 4 bases, and 8 bases lay in between. The CDR3 sequence is 13 residues long. Looked up from germline, CDR1 is SGHVS and CDR2 is FQNEAQ. CDR3 in DNA: TGTGCCAGCAGCTCCCAAACGGGAAACACCATATATTTT. Translating gives CASSSQTGNTIYF.

This chain uses TRBV29-1 with TRBJ2-7; TRBD1 agrees at 12 bases. With V trimmed by 4 bases and J by 6 bases, 7 bases remained unmatched. Germline V gene sequence: CDR1 SQVTM, CDR2 ANQGSEA. This CDR3 has 14 amino acids. DNA for the CDR3: TGCAGCGTTGCTTCGAGGGACAGGGGGCTCGAGCAGTACTTC. Protein product: CSVASRDRGLEQYF.

This clonotype has ten or more counts. CDR3 in DNA: TGTGCCAGCAGTCGTACTAGCGGACTAACCTACGAGCAGTACTTC. It yields the protein CASSRTSGLTYEQYF. The chain carries TRBV28 and TRBJ2-7; 8 nucleotides line up with TRBD2. CDR3 length equals 15 residues. The germline V gene encodes CDR1 MDHEN and CDR2 SYDVKM. J gave up 2 bases and V 5 bases, and 8 bases lay outside the gene matches.

This clonotype has a count of ten or more. The chain has TRBV6-6 and TRBJ2-7; D perhaps matches TRBD1 (5 bases). V was shortened by 8 bases and J by 2 bases, with 10 bases between the two germline ends. Germline V CDR1 and CDR2: MNHNY, SVGAGI (reference sequence). CDR3 length: 12 amino acids. The CDR3 is CASGAGAYEQYF. The CDR3 nucleotides read TGTGCCAGCGGGGCAGGAGCCTACGAGCAGTACTTC.

This clonotype was recorded at least ten times. The chain uses TRBV6-5 and TRBJ2-3, with TRBD2 matching over 7 bases. The germline CDR1 and CDR2 sequences are MNHEY and SVGAGI. Losses at the gene ends were 5 bases for V and 4 bases for J; bases not matched to a gene: 21. The CDR3 spans 19 residues. For the CDR3, the DNA is TGTGCCAGCAGTCCTGTGGGCGAACTAGCGCCCCTACCCGCAGATACGCAGTATTTT. It translates to CASSPVGELAPLPADTQYF.

This clonotype was detected ten times or more. The chain carries TRBV25-1 and TRBJ1-5, with D unresolved. CDR1 is MGHDK and CDR2 is SYGVNS in the germline V gene. The CDR3 has 12 amino acids. The V end lost 5 bases, the J end lost 6 bases, and 8 bases lay between the germline ends. CDR3 in amino acids: CASSLGGQPQHF. CDR3 DNA sequence: TGTGCCAGCAGTCTGGGAGGTCAGCCCCAGCATTTT.

The J gene is TRBJ2-2, the V gene TRBV19; 8 bases map to TRBD2. The V segment lost 6 bases and the J segment 1 base; nucleotides outside the gene matches: 4. The germline CDR1 and CDR2 sequences are LNHDA and SQIVND (reference sequence). CDR3 length equals 15 residues. CDR3 region: CASSSLAGNTGELFF. The CDR3 coding sequence is TGTGCCAGTAGCAGCCTAGCGGGGAACACCGGGGAGCTGTTTTTT.

This clonotype was picked up many times. This chain uses TRBV18 with TRBJ2-1, with D perhaps matching TRBD1 (5 bases). Germline V gene data show CDR1 as KGHSH and CDR2 as LQKENI. This CDR3 has 13 residues. V lost 6 bases to trimming and J lost 9 bases, with 15 bases between them. The CDR3, as DNA: TGTGCCAGCTCTTTAACGGCAGGGCGTGAGCAGTTCTTC. Translated, it gives CASSLTAGREQFF.

This clonotype has at least ten counts. The chain employs TRBV7-3 and TRBJ2-1; 11 bases align to TRBD2. Losses at the gene ends were 5 bases for V and 8 bases for J; bases not matched to a gene: 11. Germline CDR1 and CDR2: SGHTA and FQGTGA. The CDR3 covers 16 residues. The CDR3: CASSSSGRASRDEQFF. CDR3 in DNA: TGTGCCAGCAGCAGTAGCGGGAGGGCCTCAAGAGATGAGCAGTTCTTC. Combining the CDR3 with reference TRBV7-3 and TRBJ2-1 gives the whole variable domain GAGVSQTPSNKVTEKGKYVELRCDPISGHTALYWYRQSLGQGPEFLIYFQGTGAADDSGLPNDRFFAVRPEGSVSTLKIQRTERGDSAVYLCASSSSGRASRDEQFFGPGTRLTVL.